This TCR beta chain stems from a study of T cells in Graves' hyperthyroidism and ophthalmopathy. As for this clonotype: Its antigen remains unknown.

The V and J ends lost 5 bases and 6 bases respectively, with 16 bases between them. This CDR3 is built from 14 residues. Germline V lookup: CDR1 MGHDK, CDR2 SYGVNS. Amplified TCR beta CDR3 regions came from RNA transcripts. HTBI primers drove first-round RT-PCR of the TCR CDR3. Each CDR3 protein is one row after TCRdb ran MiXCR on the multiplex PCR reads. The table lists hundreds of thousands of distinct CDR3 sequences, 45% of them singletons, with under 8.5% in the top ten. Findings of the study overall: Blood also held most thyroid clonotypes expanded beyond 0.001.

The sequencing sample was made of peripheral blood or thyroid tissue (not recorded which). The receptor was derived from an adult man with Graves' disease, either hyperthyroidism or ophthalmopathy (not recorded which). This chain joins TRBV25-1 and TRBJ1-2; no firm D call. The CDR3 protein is CASSLVSHWNGYTF. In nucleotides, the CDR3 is TGTGCCAGCAGTCTCGTGAGTCACTGGAATGGCTACACCTTC.